These 30 T cell receptor beta chains were sequenced from one sample in a study of radiotherapy plus CTLA-4 blockade in lung cancer. Profiling relied on immunoSEQ multiplex PCR, and the TCRdb table lists in-frame clones only, not all of them. This table has more than 90,000 clones, 85% to 90% appearing once. Sample: peripheral blood, taken from a patient treated with radiotherapy plus ipilimumab. These receptors were taken from a human donor with non-small cell lung cancer that progressed on radiotherapy plus ipilimumab.

The chain carries TRBV9 and TRBJ2-3; 8 nucleotides match TRBD2. The V segment lost 0 bases and the J segment 6 bases; nucleotides outside the gene matches: 9. The CDR3 covers 16 residues. The germline V gene has CDR1 SGDLS and CDR2 YYNGEE. Here the CDR3 DNA reads TGTGCCAGCAGCGTAGAAGCGGGAGCCGCAAGGGATACGCAGTATTTT. Translation gives CASSVEAGAARDTQYF.

J is TRBJ2-1 and V is TRBV6-1, with D possibly being TRBD1 (6 bases). The V and J ends lost 3 bases and 6 bases respectively, with 18 bases between them. The CDR3 consists of 16 residues. CDR1 is MNHNS, CDR2 SASEGT, per germline. CDR3: CASSDPGWGPGNEQFF. CDR3 DNA: TGTGCCAGCAGTGACCCTGGTTGGGGGCCGGGCAATGAGCAGTTCTTC.

The chain has TRBV29-1 and TRBJ2-1; TRBD2 matches at 8 bases. Germline CDR1 reads SQVTM; CDR2 reads ANQGSEA. V was clipped by 4 bases and J by 9 bases; unmatched bases: 2. This CDR3 spans 11 amino acids. DNA for the CDR3: TGCAGCGTTGTGACTAGCGTTGAGCAGTTCTTC. Protein sequence: CSVVTSVEQFF.

The V and J genes are TRBV30 and TRBJ1-2; D not certain. The CDR3 is 14 amino acids. V lost 0 bases and J lost 5, with 13 bases in between. CDR1 is GTSNPN, CDR2 SVGIG, per germline (reference sequence). The CDR3 loop reads CAWSVLGSGYGYTF. The CDR3 DNA is TGTGCCTGGAGTGTACTAGGGTCCGGGTATGGCTACACCTTC. Full variable domain (missing parts from reference TRBV30 and TRBJ1-2): SQTIHQWPATLVQPVGSPLSLECTVEGTSNPNLYWYRQAAGRGLQLLFYSVGIGQISSEVPQNLSASRPQDRQFILSSKKLLLSDSGFYLCAWSVLGSGYGYTFGSGTRLTVV.

This chain connects TRBV7-3 to TRBJ1-5; 8 nucleotides line up with TRBD1. Losses at the gene ends were 4 bases for V and 7 bases for J; bases not matched to a gene: 3. This CDR3 region has 13 residues. Germline CDR1 reads SGHTA; CDR2 reads FQGTGA. This CDR3 reads CASSYDRGQPQHF. The CDR3, as DNA: TGTGCCAGCAGCTATGACAGGGGCCAGCCCCAGCATTTT.

The CDR3 region has the DNA TGTGCCAGCAGGTTCGGTCCGCAGTTCTTC. Protein: CASRFGPQFF. The chain couples TRBV21-1 to TRBJ2-1; the table names TRBD2, a call not compared with the DNA. TRBV21-1 is an annotated pseudogene. This CDR3 contains 10 residues.

The rearrangement joins TRBV7-9 to TRBJ1-1; D is perhaps TRBD1 (6 bases). The length of the CDR3 is 14 residues. The germline CDR1 and CDR2 sequences are SEHNR and FQNEAQ (reference sequence). The V end was cut by 5 bases, the J end by 0 bases, with 10 bases between. The CDR3 DNA is TGTGCCAGCAGCACCCGACAGGTGAACACTGAAGCTTTCTTT. Its protein is CASSTRQVNTEAFF.

V gene TRBV29-1 combines with J gene TRBJ1-3, with TRBD1 as a possible D gene (6 bases). This CDR3 spans 13 amino acids. V lost 5 bases and J 4 bases, leaving 12 bases between the germline ends. CDR1 and CDR2 from the germline V gene are SQVTM and ANQGSEA. CDR3 DNA: TGCAGCGTTAGAACAGGGTCCGGAAACACCATATATTTT. It specifies CSVRTGSGNTIYF.

This clone was seen a single time. Written as DNA, the CDR3 is TGTGCCAGCAGGGCACATCCTATGCTTGGCTACACCTTC. Its protein product is CASRAHPMLGYTF. J is TRBJ1-2 and V is TRBV27; no clear D gene. The length of the CDR3 is 13 residues. V was pared by 6 bases and J by 7 bases, with 15 bases between. Germline V lookup: CDR1 MNHEY, CDR2 SMNVEV (reference sequence).

The chain joins TRBV19 to TRBJ2-3, with 10 bases lining up with TRBD2. Per germline, CDR1 LNHDA and CDR2 SQIVND (reference sequence). The V gene end was trimmed by 2 bases and the J gene end by 2 bases; junction bases not matched to a gene: 4. The CDR3 is 16 residues long. The DNA of the CDR3 is TGTGCCAGTAGTATAAGACTAGCGGGTAACACAGATACGCAGTATTTT. This translates into CASSIRLAGNTDTQYF.

The chain joins TRBV14 to TRBJ2-7, with no clear D. V dropped 6 bases and J dropped 3 bases, with 9 bases sitting between them. From germline, CDR1 is SGHDN and CDR2 FVKESK. This CDR3 is 12 amino acids long. The CDR3 spells CASRPPLYEQYF. The CDR3, as DNA: TGTGCCAGCAGACCTCCTCTCTACGAGCAGTACTTC. Complete variable domain (other parts from reference TRBV14 and TRBJ2-7): EAGVTQFPSHSVIEKGQTVTLRCDPISGHDNLYWYRRVMGKEIKFLLHFVKESKQDESGMPNNRFLAERTGGTYSTLKVQPAELEDSGVYFCASRPPLYEQYFGPGTRLTVT.

The chain recombines TRBV5-5 with TRBJ2-1, with D perhaps given as TRBD1 or TRBD2 (5 bases each). Germline V gives CDR1 SGHKS, CDR2 YYEKEE (reference sequence). The V end lost 5 bases, the J end lost 5 bases, and 11 bases lay between the germline ends. The CDR3 consists of 13 residues. CDR3 region: CASSFRGHNEQFF. DNA for the CDR3: TGTGCCAGCAGTTTTCGGGGACACAATGAGCAGTTCTTC.

The chain has TRBV5-1 and TRBJ1-2; D is possibly TRBD1 (5 bases). CDR1 is SGHRS and CDR2 is YFSETQ in the germline V gene. Between the trimmed V and J ends, which lost 0 bases and 10 bases, there was a span of 10 bases. The CDR3 contains 12 residues. The CDR3 here is CASSLGDSSYTF. CDR3 in DNA: TGCGCCAGCAGCTTGGGCGACAGCTCCTACACCTTC.

This chain joins TRBV20-1 and TRBJ2-7; D remains unclear. Germline V gene data show CDR1 as DFQATT and CDR2 as SNEGSKA (reference sequence). V lost 5 bases and J 0 bases, leaving 5 bases between the germline ends. The CDR3 has 11 residues. CDR3 sequence (DNA): TGCAGTGCTGTGGACTCCTACGAGCAGTACTTC. This codes for CSAVDSYEQYF.

V is TRBV11-2 and J is TRBJ2-7; D is unresolved. V was pared by 2 bases and J by 4 bases, with 6 bases between. The CDR3 totals 12 residues. CDR1 is SGHAT and CDR2 is FQNNGV in the germline V gene. The CDR3 sequence: CASSLRRYEQYF. DNA of the CDR3: TGTGCCAGCAGCTTACGGAGATACGAGCAGTACTTC.

This rearrangement joins TRBV19 to TRBJ2-1; D uncertain. Germline CDR1 LNHDA, CDR2 SQIVND (reference sequence). This CDR3 contains 13 residues. Trimming left V 0 bases short and J 9 bases short, with 9 bases between. CDR3: CASSIDLEGEQFF. In nucleotides, the CDR3 is TGTGCCAGTAGTATAGATTTGGAAGGTGAGCAGTTCTTC.

CDR3 nucleotides: TGTGCCACCATGGGGGACCCAACTAATGAAAAACTGTTTTTT. Translation: CATMGDPTNEKLFF. The J gene is TRBJ1-4, the V gene TRBV19, with D perhaps TRBD1 (5 bases). The germline gives CDR1 LNHDA, CDR2 SQIVND (reference sequence). The CDR3 spans 14 residues. The germline V and J ends were trimmed by 10 bases and 0 bases, with 12 bases remaining between them.

V is TRBV5-1 and J is TRBJ2-5; 9 nucleotides match TRBD1. Germline CDR1 is SGHRS and CDR2 is YFSETQ. This CDR3 spans 13 amino acids. V was pared by 4 bases and J by 5 bases, with 3 bases of the junction left unmatched. The CDR3 DNA reads as TGCGCCAGCAGCCCTGACAGGGGGGAGACCCAGTACTTC. The encoded protein is CASSPDRGETQYF. Using reference TRBV5-1 and TRBJ2-5 for the parts outside the CDR3, the full variable domain is KAGVTQTPRYLIKTRGQQVTLSCSPISGHRSVSWYQQTPGQGLQFLFEYFSETQRNKGNFPGRFSGRQFSNSRSEMNVSTLELGDSALYLCASSPDRGETQYFGPGTRLLVL.

There are a few counts of this clone. The genes are TRBV7-8 and TRBJ1-3; 7 bases are a match to TRBD1. The CDR3 loop spans 14 amino acids. J lost 2 bases, V lost 3 bases, and 1 base had no gene match. Germline lookup yields CDR1 SGHVS and CDR2 FQNEAQ. CDR3 loop: CASSFGTAGNTIYF. The DNA for the CDR3 is TGTGCCAGCAGCTTCGGGACAGCTGGAAACACCATATATTTT.

The genes are TRBV2 and TRBJ2-1; D unresolved. Germline V lookup: CDR1 SNHLY, CDR2 FYNNEI. This CDR3 region has 11 residues. The ends were cut back, 4 bases at V and 15 bases at J, with 13 bases in the middle. The CDR3 region has the DNA TGTGCCAGCAGTGCCGAAGATGGGCCGTTCTTC. Translation gives CASSAEDGPFF.

The chain links TRBV27 to TRBJ2-1, with D possibly being TRBD2 (6 bases). This CDR3 contains 13 residues. V lost 4 bases and J 9 bases, leaving 13 bases between the germline ends. Germline CDR1 reads MNHEY; CDR2 reads SMNVEV (reference sequence). The CDR3 nucleotides are TGTGCCAGCAGTTCGATTCGGGGAGGTGAGCAGTTCTTC. Translating it yields CASSSIRGGEQFF.

V usage is TRBV2 and J usage is TRBJ2-1; 13 bases are a match to TRBD2. CDR1 and CDR2 (germline): SNHLY, FYNNEI. This CDR3 region has 18 residues. V dropped 3 bases and J dropped 6; count of bases not matched to a gene: 11. Here the CDR3 DNA reads TGTGCCAGCAGTGATAGACTAGCGGGAGGCCCTGAGACCAATGAGCAGTTCTTC. Protein: CASSDRLAGGPETNEQFF. Full variable domain (outside the CDR3, taken from reference TRBV2 and TRBJ2-1): EPEVTQTPSHQVTQMGQEVILRCVPISNHLYFYWYRQILGQKVEFLVSFYNNEISEKSEIFDDQFSVERPDGSNFTLKIRSTKLEDSAMYFCASSDRLAGGPETNEQFFGPGTRLTVL.

This clone was observed once. CDR3 nucleotides: TGTGCCAGCAGCTTAATGGACACTGAAGCTTTCTTT. Translating it yields CASSLMDTEAFF. The chain couples TRBV5-6 to TRBJ1-1; unclear D gene. Germline assignment: CDR1 SGHDT and CDR2 YYEEEE. V was trimmed by 2 bases and J by 3 bases, leaving 5 bases between them. The CDR3 totals 12 residues.

This chain links TRBV28 with TRBJ1-3, with TRBD1 matching over 7 bases. CDR3 length: 16 residues. Losses at the gene ends were 5 bases for V and 0 bases for J; bases not matched to a gene: 7. Per the germline V gene, CDR1 is MDHEN and CDR2 is SYDVKM. For the CDR3, the DNA is TGTGCCAGCAGTGGCAGGGGGGGATACTCTGGAAACACCATATATTTT. This gives the protein CASSGRGGYSGNTIYF.

V is TRBV19 and J is TRBJ2-1; 9 bases are shared with TRBD2. CDR3 length equals 14 residues. Looked up from germline, CDR1 is LNHDA and CDR2 is SQIVND (reference sequence). V was clipped by 2 bases and J by 9 bases; unmatched bases: 5. DNA for the CDR3: TGTGCCAGTAGTATATTAGCGGGAGTGTCTGAGCAGTTCTTC. It codes for CASSILAGVSEQFF.

The V and J genes are TRBV14 and TRBJ2-1; 7 bases agree with TRBD2. The CDR3 loop spans 15 amino acids. V lost 5 bases, J lost 0 bases, and 4 bases stayed unmatched. In germline, CDR1 is SGHDN, CDR2 FVKESK. The CDR3 sequence: CASSIGGSSYNEQFF. CDR3 nucleotides: TGTGCCAGCAGCATAGGCGGGAGCTCCTACAATGAGCAGTTCTTC.

This clone has just one count. The chain uses TRBV2 and TRBJ2-5, with unresolved D. CDR1 is SNHLY, CDR2 FYNNEI, per germline. This CDR3 spans 13 amino acids. V lost 5 bases and J 1 base, leaving 8 bases between the germline ends. DNA for the CDR3: TGTGCCAGCAGTAGAGACACCCAAGAGACCCAGTACTTC. Protein product: CASSRDTQETQYF.

The chain joins TRBV5-1 to TRBJ1-1; D gene unclear. V shed 2 bases and J shed 1 base, with 6 bases lying between them. The CDR3 sequence is 13 residues long. Germline V gene sequence: CDR1 SGHRS, CDR2 YFSETQ. The CDR3 DNA reads TGCGCCAGCAGCTTTGGGGAGAACACTGAAGCTTTCTTT. Its protein is CASSFGENTEAFF.

This chain joins TRBV25-1 and TRBJ2-7; possible D gene TRBD1, 6 bases. Germline V gene lookup returns CDR1 MGHDK and CDR2 SYGVNS. Trimming took off 4 bases at V and 5 bases at J, with 12 bases between the two ends. This CDR3 comprises 13 residues. This CDR3 reads CASSAWGLDEQYF. In nucleotides, the CDR3 is TGTGCCAGCAGTGCATGGGGGCTAGACGAGCAGTACTTC.

The chain recombines TRBV5-1 with TRBJ1-1, with 7 nucleotides matching TRBD1. The CDR3 is 16 amino acids. V dropped 4 bases and J dropped 3; count of bases not matched to a gene: 12. Germline CDR1 SGHRS, CDR2 YFSETQ. The CDR3 loop is CASSPNPQGGDTEAFF. For the CDR3, the DNA is TGCGCCAGCAGCCCCAACCCCCAGGGGGGAGACACTGAAGCTTTCTTT.